Sequencing of this T cell receptor (beta chain) was carried out in a study of OX40 agonist ivuxolimab in advanced cancers. Some clones are missing from TCRdb's copy, which holds only in-frame ones; the method was immunoSEQ multiplex PCR. Seen here are about 50,000 clones, roughly 80% observed once, and the top ten hold 3.9%. This TCR was recovered from an adult with an advanced solid tumor such as melanoma, head and neck, liver or kidney cancer. This specimen consisted of CD4+ or CD8+ T cells sorted from blood, obtained in a trial of the OX40 agonist ivuxolimab.

The DNA for the CDR3 is TGTGCCAGCACCTCAGCCGCTAGCGGGGGGAACCCTCAAGAGACCCAGTACTTC. Protein: CASTSAASGGNPQETQYF. V is TRBV2 and J is TRBJ2-5; 11 bases line up with TRBD2. The J segment lost 2 bases and the V segment lost 7 bases, leaving 15 bases of the junction unmatched. CDR3 length equals 18 residues. Germline-derived CDR1 and CDR2 are SNHLY and FYNNEI.